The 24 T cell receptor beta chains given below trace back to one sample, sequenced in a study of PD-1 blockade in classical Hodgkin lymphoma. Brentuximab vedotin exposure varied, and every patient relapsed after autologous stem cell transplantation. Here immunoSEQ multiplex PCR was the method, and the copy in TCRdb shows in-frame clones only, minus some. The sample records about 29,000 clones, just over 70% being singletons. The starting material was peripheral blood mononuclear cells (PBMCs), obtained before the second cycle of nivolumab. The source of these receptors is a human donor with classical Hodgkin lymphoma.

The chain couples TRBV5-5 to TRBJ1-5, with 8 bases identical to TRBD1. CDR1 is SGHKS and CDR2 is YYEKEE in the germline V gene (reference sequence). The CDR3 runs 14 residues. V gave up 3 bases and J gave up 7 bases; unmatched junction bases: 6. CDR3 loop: CASSSGQGGQPQHF. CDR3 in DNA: TGTGCCAGCAGCTCCGGACAGGGCGGCCAGCCCCAGCATTTT.

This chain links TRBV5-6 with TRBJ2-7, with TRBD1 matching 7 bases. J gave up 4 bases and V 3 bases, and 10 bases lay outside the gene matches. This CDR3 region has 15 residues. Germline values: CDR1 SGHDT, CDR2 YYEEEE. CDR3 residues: CASSYRDRPLYEQYF. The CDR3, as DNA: TGTGCCAGCAGCTACCGGGACAGACCACTGTACGAGCAGTACTTC.

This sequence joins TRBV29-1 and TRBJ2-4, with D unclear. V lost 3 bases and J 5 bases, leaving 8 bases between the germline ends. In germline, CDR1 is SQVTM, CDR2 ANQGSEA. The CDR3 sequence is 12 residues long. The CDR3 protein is CSVDSGENIQYF. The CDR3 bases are TGCAGCGTTGACAGTGGGGAAAACATTCAGTACTTC.

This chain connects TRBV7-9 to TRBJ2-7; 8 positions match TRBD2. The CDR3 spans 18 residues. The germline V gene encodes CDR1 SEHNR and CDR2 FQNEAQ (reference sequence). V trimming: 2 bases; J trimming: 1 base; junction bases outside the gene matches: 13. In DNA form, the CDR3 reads TGTGCCAGCAGCTTATCCCGAGGGGCCGCGGGAGGATCCTACGAGCAGTACTTC. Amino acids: CASSLSRGAAGGSYEQYF. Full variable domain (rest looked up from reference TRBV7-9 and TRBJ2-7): DTGVSQNPRHKITKRGQNVTFRCDPISEHNRLYWYRQTLGQGPEFLTYFQNEAQLEKSRLLSDRFSAERPKGSFSTLEIQRTEQGDSAMYLCASSLSRGAAGGSYEQYFGPGTRLTVT.

The DNA for the CDR3 is TGTGCCAGCAGCTTAGTTCCAGCTAATCAGCCCCAGCATTTT. This encodes CASSLVPANQPQHF. The rearrangement joins TRBV7-2 to TRBJ1-5; D is unclear. Germline V CDR1 and CDR2: SGHTA, FQGNSA. V lost 1 base and J 4 bases, leaving 8 bases between the germline ends. The CDR3 totals 14 residues.

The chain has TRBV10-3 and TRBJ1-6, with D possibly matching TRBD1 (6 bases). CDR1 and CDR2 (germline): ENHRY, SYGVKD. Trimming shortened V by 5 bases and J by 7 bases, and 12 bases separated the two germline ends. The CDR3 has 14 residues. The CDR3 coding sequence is TGTGCCATCAGTCCAGGGGCCGAGAATTCACCCCTCCACTTT. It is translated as CAISPGAENSPLHF.

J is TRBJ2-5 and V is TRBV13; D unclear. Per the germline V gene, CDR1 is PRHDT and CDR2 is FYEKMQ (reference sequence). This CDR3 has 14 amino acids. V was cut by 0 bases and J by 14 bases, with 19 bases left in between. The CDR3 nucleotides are TGTGCCAGCAGCTTAGGCCTGGCTGGGATCCCTTTCTACTTC. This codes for CASSLGLAGIPFYF.

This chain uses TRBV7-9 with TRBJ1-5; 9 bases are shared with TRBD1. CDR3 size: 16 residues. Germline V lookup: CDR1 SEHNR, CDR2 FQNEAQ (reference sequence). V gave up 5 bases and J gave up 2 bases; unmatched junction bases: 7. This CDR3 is CASSIWTGERNQPQHF. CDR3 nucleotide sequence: TGTGCCAGCAGCATCTGGACAGGGGAACGCAATCAGCCCCAGCATTTT.

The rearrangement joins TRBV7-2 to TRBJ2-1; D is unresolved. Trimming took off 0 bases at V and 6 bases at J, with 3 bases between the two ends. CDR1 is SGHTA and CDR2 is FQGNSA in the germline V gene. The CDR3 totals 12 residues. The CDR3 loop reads CASSLAPNEQFF. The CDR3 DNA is TGTGCCAGCAGCTTAGCCCCCAATGAGCAGTTCTTC.

CDR3 DNA sequence: TGCGCCAGCAGCCTAACAGGCCCGCTGACGTCGAACACCGGGGAGCTGTTTTTT. It translates to CASSLTGPLTSNTGELFF. This sequence joins TRBV4-1 and TRBJ2-2; possible D gene TRBD1, 5 bases. CDR1 is MGHRA and CDR2 is YSYEKL in the germline V gene. The CDR3 consists of 18 residues. V lost 4 bases, J lost 0 bases, and 18 bases lay in between.

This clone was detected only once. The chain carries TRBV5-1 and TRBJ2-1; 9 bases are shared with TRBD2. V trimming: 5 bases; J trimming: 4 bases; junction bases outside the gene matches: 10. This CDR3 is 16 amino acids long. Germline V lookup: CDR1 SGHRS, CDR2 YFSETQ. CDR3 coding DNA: TGCGCCAGCAGTCCGGACGGGAGCGGGGGGTACAATGAGCAGTTCTTC. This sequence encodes CASSPDGSGGYNEQFF. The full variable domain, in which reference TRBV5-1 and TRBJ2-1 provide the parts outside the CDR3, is KAGVTQTPRYLIKTRGQQVTLSCSPISGHRSVSWYQQTPGQGLQFLFEYFSETQRNKGNFPGRFSGRQFSNSRSEMNVSTLELGDSALYLCASSPDGSGGYNEQFFGPGTRLTVL.

Written as DNA, the CDR3 is TGTGCCAGCAGCTTAGGGGCCGCTGACTTTGAGGACAAGCGCTCCTACGAGCAGTACTTC. Translated: CASSLGAADFEDKRSYEQYF. The chain has TRBV7-6 and TRBJ2-7, with TRBD1 as a possible D gene (5 bases). This CDR3 spans 20 amino acids. The V and J ends lost 1 base and 0 bases respectively, with 25 bases between them. In germline, CDR1 is SGHVS, CDR2 FNYEAQ.

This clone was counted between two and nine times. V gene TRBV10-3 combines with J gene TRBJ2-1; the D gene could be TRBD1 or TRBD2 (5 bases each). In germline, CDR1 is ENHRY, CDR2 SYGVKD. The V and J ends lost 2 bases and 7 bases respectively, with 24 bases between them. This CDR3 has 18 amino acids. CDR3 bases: TGTGCCATCAGTGAGCGGCCCCCCGGGACGGCTGATACGAATGAGCAGTTCTTC. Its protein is CAISERPPGTADTNEQFF.

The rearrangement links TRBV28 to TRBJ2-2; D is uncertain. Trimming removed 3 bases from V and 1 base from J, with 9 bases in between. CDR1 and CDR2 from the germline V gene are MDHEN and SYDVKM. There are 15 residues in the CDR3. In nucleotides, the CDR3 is TGTGCCAGCAGTTTGTTTGGTTGGAACACCGGGGAGCTGTTTTTT. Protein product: CASSLFGWNTGELFF.

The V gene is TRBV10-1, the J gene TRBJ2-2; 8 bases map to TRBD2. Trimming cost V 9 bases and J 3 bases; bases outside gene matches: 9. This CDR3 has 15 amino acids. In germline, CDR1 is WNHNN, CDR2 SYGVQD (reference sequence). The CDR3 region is CASFRGGHYTGELFF. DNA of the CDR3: TGCGCCAGTTTTCGGGGGGGACACTACACCGGGGAGCTGTTTTTT.

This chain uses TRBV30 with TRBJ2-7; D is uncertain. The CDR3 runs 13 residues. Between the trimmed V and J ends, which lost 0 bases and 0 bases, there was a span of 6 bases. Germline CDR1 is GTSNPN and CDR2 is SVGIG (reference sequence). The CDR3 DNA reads TGTGCCTGGAGTGTAGAAAGCTCCTACGAGCAGTACTTC. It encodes CAWSVESSYEQYF.

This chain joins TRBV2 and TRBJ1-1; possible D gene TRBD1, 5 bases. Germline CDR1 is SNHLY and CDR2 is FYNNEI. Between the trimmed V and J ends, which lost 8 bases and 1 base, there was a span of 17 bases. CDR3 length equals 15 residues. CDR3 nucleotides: TGTGCCAGCCGACCCCCAGGGATGGGGAACACTGAAGCTTTCTTT. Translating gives CASRPPGMGNTEAFF. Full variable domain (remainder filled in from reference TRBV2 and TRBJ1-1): EPEVTQTPSHQVTQMGQEVILRCVPISNHLYFYWYRQILGQKVEFLVSFYNNEISEKSEIFDDQFSVERPDGSNFTLKIRSTKLEDSAMYFCASRPPGMGNTEAFFGQGTRLTVV.

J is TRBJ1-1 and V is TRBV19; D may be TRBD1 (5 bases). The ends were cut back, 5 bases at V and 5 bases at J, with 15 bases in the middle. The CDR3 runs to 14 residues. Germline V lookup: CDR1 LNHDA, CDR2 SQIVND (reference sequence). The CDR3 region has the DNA TGTGCCAGTAGTCCCGGGACGGTAGGGACTGAAGCTTTCTTT. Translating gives CASSPGTVGTEAFF.

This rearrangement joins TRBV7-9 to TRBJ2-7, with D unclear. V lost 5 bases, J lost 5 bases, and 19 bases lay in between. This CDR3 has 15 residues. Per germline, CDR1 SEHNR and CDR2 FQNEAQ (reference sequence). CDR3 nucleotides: TGTGCCAGCAGCCCTCACCGGGCCCCTGGGGACGAGCAGTACTTC. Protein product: CASSPHRAPGDEQYF.

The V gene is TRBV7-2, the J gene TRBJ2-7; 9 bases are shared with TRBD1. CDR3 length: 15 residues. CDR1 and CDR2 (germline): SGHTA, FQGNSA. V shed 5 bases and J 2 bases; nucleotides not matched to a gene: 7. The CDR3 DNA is TGTGCCAGCAGCCCCACCGGGACAGGGACCTACGAGCAGTACTTC. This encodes CASSPTGTGTYEQYF.

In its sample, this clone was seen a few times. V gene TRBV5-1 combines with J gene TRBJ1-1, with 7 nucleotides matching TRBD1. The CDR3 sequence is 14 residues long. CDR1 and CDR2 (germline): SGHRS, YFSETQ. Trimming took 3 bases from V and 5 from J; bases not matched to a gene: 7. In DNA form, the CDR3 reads TGCGCCAGCAGCTGGGCAGACAGGGAGACTGAAGCTTTCTTT. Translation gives CASSWADRETEAFF.

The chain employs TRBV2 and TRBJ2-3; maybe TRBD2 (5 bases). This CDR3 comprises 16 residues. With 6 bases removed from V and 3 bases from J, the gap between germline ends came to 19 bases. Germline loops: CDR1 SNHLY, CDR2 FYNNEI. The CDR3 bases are TGTGCCAGCAGCCAATGGGAGACGGACCGAACAGATACGCAGTATTTT. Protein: CASSQWETDRTDTQYF.

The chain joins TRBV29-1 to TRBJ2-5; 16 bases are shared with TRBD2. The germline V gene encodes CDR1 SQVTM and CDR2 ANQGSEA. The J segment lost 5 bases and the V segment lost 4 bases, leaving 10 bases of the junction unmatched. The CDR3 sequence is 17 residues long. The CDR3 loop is CSVGAGTSGGADETQYF. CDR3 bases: TGCAGCGTTGGGGCCGGGACTAGCGGGGGGGCAGACGAGACCCAGTACTTC.

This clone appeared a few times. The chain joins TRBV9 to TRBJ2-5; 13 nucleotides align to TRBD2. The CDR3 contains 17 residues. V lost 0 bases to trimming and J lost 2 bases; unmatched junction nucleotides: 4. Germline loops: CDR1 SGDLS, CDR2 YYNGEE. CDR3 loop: CASSVGLAGGKQETQYF. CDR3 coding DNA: TGTGCCAGCAGCGTAGGACTAGCGGGGGGTAAACAAGAGACCCAGTACTTC.